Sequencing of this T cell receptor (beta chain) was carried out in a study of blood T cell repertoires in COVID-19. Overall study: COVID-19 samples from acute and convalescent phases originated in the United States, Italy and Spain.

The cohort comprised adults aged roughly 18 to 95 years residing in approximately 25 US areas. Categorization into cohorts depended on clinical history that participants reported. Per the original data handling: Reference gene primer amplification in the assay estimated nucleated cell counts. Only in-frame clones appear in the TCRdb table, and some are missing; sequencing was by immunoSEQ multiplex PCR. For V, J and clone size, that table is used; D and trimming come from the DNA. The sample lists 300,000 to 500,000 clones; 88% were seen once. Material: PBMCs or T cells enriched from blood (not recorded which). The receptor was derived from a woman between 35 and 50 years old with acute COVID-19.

This chain's CDR3 is CASSFHSEGGENTGELFF. CDR3 bases: TGTGCCAGCAGCTTCCACAGCGAGGGGGGGGAGAACACCGGGGAGCTGTTTTTT. This chain connects TRBV7-8 to TRBJ2-2, with D possibly matching TRBD2 (7 bases). CDR3 length: 18 amino acids. V shed 3 bases and J shed 1 base, with 18 bases lying between them. The germline CDR1 and CDR2 sequences are SGHVS and FQNEAQ.